This T cell receptor beta chain was captured by sequencing in a study of blood T cell repertoires in COVID-19. Study-level information: Material from acute and convalescent COVID-19 was sourced from the United States, Italy and Spain. PBMCs, B-cell-depleted T cells, or T cells were the source of the cDNA or gDNA that made up the material.

Original analysis: Estimation of nucleated cell counts was performed using reference gene primer amplification. TCRdb's copy holds only in-frame clones and misses some; the assay was immunoSEQ multiplex PCR. From that table come the V and J calls and clone size; the DNA was used to work out D and trimming. The data hold some 400,000 clones, with 70% to 90% observed a single time. V was clipped by 6 bases and J by 3 bases, with 15 bases between them. The CDR3 totals 14 residues. Germline CDR1 MNHEY, CDR2 SVGAGI. V gene TRBV6-5 combines with J gene TRBJ2-7; perhaps TRBD2 as D (5 bases). The sample comprised peripheral blood. The receptor's source is a woman aged 60-70 years with COVID-19, enrolled during active disease. The CDR3 loop is CASRGGGLRYEQYF. DNA for the CDR3: TGTGCCAGCAGAGGAGGAGGCCTCCGCTACGAGCAGTACTTC.